This is a list of T cell receptor beta chains from one sample in a study of control samples from healthy donors and cancer patients. Assay: immunoSEQ multiplex PCR; the TCRdb copy retains only in-frame clones and omits some. The sample lists 130,000 or so clones, over 90% occurring once. Sequencing was performed on PBMCs. The source of these receptors is a man aged 55 to 70 with colorectal cancer. The conserved cysteine and the conserved F or W are not part of the CDR3 here.

TRBV6-2/TRBV6-3	ASSYGDTQY
TRBV7-2	ASSLAVGLAGANTGELF
TRBV6-5	ASSSRIYGYT
TRBV29-1	SVEVGGGEETQY
TRBV18	ASSPRGDSQPQH
TRBV3-1/TRBV3-2	ASSQDGAGGRDTQY
TRBV7-9	ASSEGSNYGYT
TRBV19	ASSFGQGSATQY
TRBV7-8	ASSLGSGGSYNEQF
TRBV5-6	ASSLAGQGHYEQY
TRBV5-1	ASGDPAADTQY
TRBV5-8	ASSLAGGDADTQY
TRBV30	AWSWRGGEETQY
TRBV2	ASSGVTPLADTQY
TRBV30	AWGVGRNEQY
TRBV19	ASSILAGGPDTQY
TRBV3-1/TRBV3-2	ASSPGQASYNEQF
TRBV27	AAKGGMNTEAF
TRBV18	ASSRQGDTEAF
TRBV12-3/TRBV12-4	ASSLGSYEQY
TRBV7-2	ASSIGGQGKNYGYT
TRBV9	ASSVAGTGVNYGYT
TRBV14	ASSQGGQGSREY
TRBV7-6	ASSLMGQGVNTEAF
TRBV6-4	ASSPRGAHTDTQY
TRBV27	ASSLGSGNQPQH
TRBV27	ASSRSYEQY
TRBV12-3/TRBV12-4	ASSLRDEQY